The 16 T cell receptor beta chains in this list originate from one sample, sequenced in a study of blood T cell repertoires in COVID-19. TCRdb's copy holds only in-frame clones and misses some; the assay was immunoSEQ multiplex PCR. The sample records 500,000 or so clones, roughly nine tenths being singletons. Input material: PBMCs or T cells enriched from blood (not recorded which). The receptors originated from a woman between 18 and 29 years old who had recovered from COVID-19.

This rearrangement joins TRBV7-3 to TRBJ1-2; D perhaps matches TRBD1 (5 bases). This CDR3 is built from 13 residues. V lost 4 bases and J lost 7, with 13 bases in between. Germline CDR1 reads SGHTA; CDR2 reads FQGTGA. The CDR3 loop is CASSSGEPAGYTF. CDR3 DNA sequence: TGTGCCAGCAGCTCGGGGGAGCCAGCTGGCTACACCTTC.

In its sample, this clone was seen once. The chain combines TRBV5-1 with TRBJ2-7, with 7 bases fitting TRBD2. CDR3 length: 13 amino acids. J was trimmed by 5 bases and V by 2 bases; bases with no gene match: 4. From germline, CDR1 is SGHRS and CDR2 YFSETQ. The chain's CDR3 is CASSFITSDEQYF. DNA of the CDR3: TGCGCCAGCAGCTTTATTACTAGCGACGAGCAGTACTTC.

The V gene is TRBV28, the J gene TRBJ2-7; possibly TRBD1 for D (6 bases). CDR1 is MDHEN and CDR2 is SYDVKM in the germline V gene. Trimming shortened V by 2 bases and J by 0 bases, and 11 bases separated the two germline ends. This CDR3 has 15 amino acids. The CDR3 loop is CASSLDTGSSYEQYF. CDR3 nucleotides: TGTGCCAGCAGTTTAGACACAGGGAGCTCCTACGAGCAGTACTTC.

The CDR3 nucleotides are TGCGCCAGCAGCTTGGCCGGGACATTTCAAGAGACCCAGTACTTC. It is translated as CASSLAGTFQETQYF. The chain has TRBV5-1 and TRBJ2-5, with D possibly matching TRBD1 (6 bases). The CDR3 is 15 amino acids. V was shortened by 0 bases and J by 2 bases, with 11 bases between the two germline ends. Germline CDR1 reads SGHRS; CDR2 reads YFSETQ. The full variable domain, with the rest looked up from reference TRBV5-1 and TRBJ2-5, is KAGVTQTPRYLIKTRGQQVTLSCSPISGHRSVSWYQQTPGQGLQFLFEYFSETQRNKGNFPGRFSGRQFSNSRSEMNVSTLELGDSALYLCASSLAGTFQETQYFGPGTRLLVL.

J is TRBJ2-3 and V is TRBV3-1 (or the pseudogene TRBV3-2); maybe TRBD2 (6 bases). Trimming cost V 6 bases and J 6 bases, with 16 bases left between them. The CDR3 is made up of 14 amino acids. Germline CDR1 reads LGHDT; CDR2 reads YNNKEL (reference sequence). DNA for the CDR3: TGTGCCAGCAGGCATTCGGCGGGGTGGGATACGCAGTATTTT. Encoded protein: CASRHSAGWDTQYF.

CDR3 in amino acids: CASRNRAGMGTGELFF. The CDR3 bases are TGTGCCAGCCGAAACAGGGCAGGGATGGGCACCGGGGAGCTGTTTTTT. The genes are TRBV2 and TRBJ2-2; weak D call: TRBD1 (6 bases). From germline, CDR1 is SNHLY and CDR2 FYNNEI. Trimming shortened V by 8 bases and J by 4 bases, and 20 bases separated the two germline ends. This CDR3 spans 16 amino acids.

The chain recombines TRBV30 with TRBJ2-7; a weak D match, TRBD1 (6 bases). The CDR3 totals 13 residues. Germline lookup yields CDR1 GTSNPN and CDR2 SVGIG (reference sequence). Trimming removed 3 bases at V and 6 bases at J, with 15 bases between. The CDR3 spells CAWSATGVAEQYF. The CDR3 nucleotides are TGTGCCTGGAGCGCGACAGGAGTAGCCGAGCAGTACTTC. Together with reference TRBV30 and TRBJ2-7, the CDR3 gives the full variable domain: SQTIHQWPATLVQPVGSPLSLECTVEGTSNPNLYWYRQAAGRGLQLLFYSVGIGQISSEVPQNLSASRPQDRQFILSSKKLLLSDSGFYLCAWSATGVAEQYFGPGTRLTVT.

V usage is TRBV3-1 (or the pseudogene TRBV3-2) and J usage is TRBJ2-3; a weak D match, TRBD2 (6 bases). The CDR3 is 16 amino acids. Germline V gives CDR1 LGHDT, CDR2 YNNKEL (reference sequence). V gave up 2 bases and J gave up 3 bases, with 15 bases separating them. Here the CDR3 DNA reads TGTGCCAGCAGCCAATCTTGGCGGGGTTGGACAGATACGCAGTATTTT. This codes for CASSQSWRGWTDTQYF.

The chain couples TRBV4-1 to TRBJ2-7; D ambiguous. Trimming took 1 base from V and 3 from J, leaving 10 bases between them. The CDR3 totals 14 residues. Germline lookup yields CDR1 MGHRA and CDR2 YSYEKL. The chain's CDR3 is CASSQVSPFYEQYF. In DNA form, the CDR3 reads TGCGCCAGCAGCCAAGTTAGCCCTTTCTACGAGCAGTACTTC.

The chain joins TRBV6-5 to TRBJ2-3; perhaps TRBD2 as D (6 bases). Trimming took 2 bases from V and 5 from J, leaving 11 bases between them. The length of the CDR3 is 14 residues. Per germline, CDR1 MNHEY and CDR2 SVGAGI. As DNA, the CDR3 is TGTGCCAGCAGTTACGACCAGGGAGGAGATACGCAGTATTTT. Amino acids: CASSYDQGGDTQYF.

V is TRBV24-1 and J is TRBJ1-1; possibly TRBD1 for D (6 bases). This CDR3 comprises 13 residues. Germline V lookup: CDR1 KGHDR, CDR2 SFDVKD. The V gene lost 8 bases and the J gene lost 10 bases, with 19 bases spanning the gap. The DNA of the CDR3 is TGTGCCACCAACACGCAGGGGAAGAAAAGAGCTTTCTTT. It specifies CATNTQGKKRAFF.

The chain recombines TRBV28 with TRBJ2-7, with 9 bases lining up with TRBD2. Germline V gene sequence: CDR1 MDHEN, CDR2 SYDVKM. V dropped 6 bases and J dropped 3; count of bases not matched to a gene: 9. The CDR3 has 15 amino acids. The CDR3 coding sequence is TGTGCCAGCAGCCCGCGGGGGGGTTTATTCTACGAGCAGTACTTC. This gives the protein CASSPRGGLFYEQYF.

The rearrangement uses TRBV7-2 and TRBJ2-5, with D possibly matching TRBD2 (6 bases). Germline CDR1 is SGHTA and CDR2 is FQGNSA. V lost 5 bases, J lost 2 bases, and 12 bases lay in between. The CDR3 is 14 amino acids. This chain's CDR3 is CASSPQRAQETQYF. CDR3 nucleotides: TGTGCCAGCAGCCCCCAGCGGGCTCAAGAGACCCAGTACTTC. Looking up the rest from reference TRBV7-2 and TRBJ2-5 gives the full variable domain: GAGVSQSPSNKVTEKGKDVELRCDPISGHTALYWYRQSLGQGLEFLIYFQGNSAPDKSGLPSDRFSAERTGGSVSTLTIQRTQQEDSAVYLCASSPQRAQETQYFGPGTRLLVL.

This chain joins TRBV30 and TRBJ1-5; D unclear. Per germline, CDR1 GTSNPN and CDR2 SVGIG (reference sequence). This CDR3 is built from 14 residues. The V and J ends lost 2 bases and 10 bases respectively, with 18 bases between them. CDR3 bases: TGTGCCTGGAGTAAAGGTGACATTTTGCATCCCCAGCATTTT. Translated: CAWSKGDILHPQHF.

In regard to this clone: Other DNA sequences from this sample encode an identical CDR3 as well. The chain is built from TRBV2 and TRBJ1-1, with D hard to call. The V end was cut by 2 bases, the J end by 2 bases, with 6 bases between. The CDR3 has 13 residues. Germline CDR1 reads SNHLY; CDR2 reads FYNNEI. CDR3: CASSETANTEAFF. The CDR3, as DNA: TGTGCCAGCAGTGAAACAGCTAACACTGAAGCTTTCTTT.

This clone was observed once. CDR3 DNA sequence: TGTGCCAGCAGCCAAGAGACAGGGGTTGGAACTGAAGCTTTCTTT. As protein: CASSQETGVGTEAFF. V usage is TRBV3-1 (or the pseudogene TRBV3-2) and J usage is TRBJ1-1; 8 bases map to TRBD1. Trimming cost V 0 bases and J 5 bases; bases outside gene matches: 5. CDR3 length equals 15 residues. CDR1 LGHDT and CDR2 YNNKEL come from the germline V gene (reference sequence).